This T cell receptor (beta chain) came from a study of regulatory T cells in long-lasting Graves disease (dated by TCRdb to about 2021). With respect to the entire study: Persistent Graves' disease was defined as persistently positive TSH receptor autoantibodies together with antithyroid drug treatment for over 5 years. A total of some 33 samples were covered by TCR sequencing, comprising approximately 13 persistent and about 20 newly diagnosed Graves' disease patients. The study was conducted in China and was registered as a clinical trial. Antithyroid drugs had been taken for roughly 10 years on average by persistent Graves' disease patients in the clinical cohort. Peripheral blood TCR sequencing and RNA sequencing compared persistent Graves' disease patients with newly diagnosed Graves' disease patients. Overall study results and their limits: TRBV28, TRBJ1-2 and TRBJ2-5 were preferentially used in persistent disease, while TRBV20-1 and TRBJ2-1 were favored in newly diagnosed disease. Sequencing and analysis were restricted to the TCR beta chain. Because the primary lesion, thyroid tissue, could not be accessed, the study looked at peripheral blood alone. The small sample size was acknowledged by the authors as a limitation that may reduce accuracy. More public clonotypes were shared among persistent patients (over 2,500) than among newly diagnosed patients (more than 950). Persistent Graves' disease patients showed lower TCR Shannon entropy and fewer highly expanded clones than newly diagnosed patients, suggesting clonal expansion.

Library preparation employed multiplex PCR. Sequencing took place on an Illumina HiSeq 4000. CDR3 regions were amplified by Arm-PCR with iRepertoire HTBI primers to construct TCR beta libraries. Before sequencing, the PCR products went through gel purification. Per the original workflow: Gene usage analysis of CDR3 amino acid clonotypes used the approximately 62 TRBV and 11 to 15 TRBJ segments found across samples. Filtered high-quality paired reads were merged into contigs using COPE and FqMerger. Contigs were aligned with BLAST to IMGT TRBV, TRBD and TRBJ reference genes, and CDR3 was defined per IMGT. Any clonotype with a frequency above 0.1% was classified as a highly expanded clone. Repertoire diversity was measured by Shannon entropy, and V-J evenness by the Gini coefficient. Clonotypes shared by more than one individual were considered public. The public reads were reprocessed in TCRdb via fastp at Q25 and MiXCR, keeping in-frame beta chains. Every entry covers one CDR3 protein and lists the most common genes and DNA from its rows. These V and J calls originate from TCRdb's pipeline instead of the authors' own analysis. This sample lists hundreds of thousands of distinct CDR3 sequences; less than 25% were detected once. About 8.3% of the sample is in the top ten clones.

The time point label corresponds to: persistent/refractory GD, antithyroid drugs over 5 years with positive TRAb. RNA was extracted from PBMCs in TRIzol for both TCR sequencing and RNA sequencing. Graves' disease was diagnosed according to American Thyroid Association guidelines. The patients came from an endocrinology department in Xi'an, China. Each patient gave roughly 8.4 milliliters of peripheral blood, collected in an EDTA anticoagulant tube. Ficoll Paque Plus density gradient separation was used to isolate PBMCs, and no further T cell sorting was performed. An Agilent 2100 Bioanalyzer and agarose gel were used to check RNA quality, and a NanoDrop 2000 was used to measure RNA concentration. This clonotype has at least ten counts. The antigen it binds to is not known. It has no much larger one-base neighbor in the sample; base qualities were not kept. The CDR3, cysteine through phenylalanine, is 17 amino acids long. Solely the CDR3 DNA is kept, with 51 bases framed from the first base. V lost 1 base and J lost 0 bases; the stretch between them is 15 bases long. CDR1 and CDR2 are read off the germline V gene as MNHNS and SASEGT.

The sequence is built from TRBV6-1 and TRBJ2-5; the D segment cannot be called with confidence. Sequencing was performed on peripheral blood mononuclear cells (PBMCs), taken when the disease was refractory, from a patient treated with antithyroid drugs. This receptor was obtained from a female donor with Graves disease. At the DNA level, the sequence is TGTGCCAGCAGTGAAGACCCGTACCGTCCGTACCAAGAGACCCAGTACTTC. Protein translation: CASSEDPYRPYQETQYF.